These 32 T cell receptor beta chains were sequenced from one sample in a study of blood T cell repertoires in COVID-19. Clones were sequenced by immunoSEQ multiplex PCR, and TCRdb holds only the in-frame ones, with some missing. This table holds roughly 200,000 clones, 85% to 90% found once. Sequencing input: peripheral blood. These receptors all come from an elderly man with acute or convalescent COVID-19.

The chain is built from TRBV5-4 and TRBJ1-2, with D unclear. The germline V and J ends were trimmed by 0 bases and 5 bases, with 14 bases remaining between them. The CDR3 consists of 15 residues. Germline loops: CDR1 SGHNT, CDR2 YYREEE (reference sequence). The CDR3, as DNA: TGTGCCAGCAGCTTGGGGTTTGCCGGGTTTTATGGCTACACCTTC. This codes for CASSLGFAGFYGYTF.

The chain's CDR3 is CASSLGTSIHEQFF. The DNA of the CDR3 is TGCGCCAGCAGCTTGGGTACTAGCATCCATGAGCAGTTCTTC. The chain couples TRBV5-1 to TRBJ2-1; maybe TRBD2 (6 bases). Germline CDR1 is SGHRS and CDR2 is YFSETQ. Between the trimmed V and J ends, which lost 0 bases and 8 bases, there was a span of 12 bases. The CDR3 totals 14 residues.

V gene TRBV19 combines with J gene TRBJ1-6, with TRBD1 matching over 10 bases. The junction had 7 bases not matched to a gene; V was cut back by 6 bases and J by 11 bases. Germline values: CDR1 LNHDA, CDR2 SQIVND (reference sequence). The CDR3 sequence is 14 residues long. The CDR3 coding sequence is TGTGCCAGTAGGGAGACAGGGGGCTTAACACCCCTCCACTTT. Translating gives CASRETGGLTPLHF.

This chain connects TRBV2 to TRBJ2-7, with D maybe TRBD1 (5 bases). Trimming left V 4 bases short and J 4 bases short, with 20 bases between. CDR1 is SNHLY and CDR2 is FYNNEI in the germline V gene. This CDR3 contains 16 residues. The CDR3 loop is CASSGVLQGRLYEQYF. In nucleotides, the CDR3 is TGTGCCAGCAGTGGAGTCCTCCAGGGTAGATTATACGAGCAGTACTTC.

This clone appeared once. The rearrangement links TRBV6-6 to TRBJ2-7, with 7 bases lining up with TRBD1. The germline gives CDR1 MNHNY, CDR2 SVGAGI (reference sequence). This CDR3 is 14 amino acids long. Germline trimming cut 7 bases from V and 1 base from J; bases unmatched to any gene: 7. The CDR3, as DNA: TGTGCCAGCAAAGTAGGGACAGAGTCCTACGAGCAGTACTTC. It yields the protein CASKVGTESYEQYF.

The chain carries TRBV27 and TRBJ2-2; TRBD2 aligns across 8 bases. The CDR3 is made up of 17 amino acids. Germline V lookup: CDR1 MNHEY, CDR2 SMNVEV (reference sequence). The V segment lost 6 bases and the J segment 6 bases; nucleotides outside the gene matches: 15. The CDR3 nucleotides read TGTGCCAGCAGACCCTCCACAGCGGGGGCGCCGGCCGGGGAGCTGTTTTTT. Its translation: CASRPSTAGAPAGELFF.

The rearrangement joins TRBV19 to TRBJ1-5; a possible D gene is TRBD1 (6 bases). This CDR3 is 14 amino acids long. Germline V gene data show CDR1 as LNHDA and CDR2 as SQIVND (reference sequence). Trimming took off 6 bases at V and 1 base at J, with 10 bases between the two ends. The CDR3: CASSPQGSNQPQHF. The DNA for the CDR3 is TGTGCCAGTAGCCCCCAGGGGAGCAATCAGCCCCAGCATTTT.

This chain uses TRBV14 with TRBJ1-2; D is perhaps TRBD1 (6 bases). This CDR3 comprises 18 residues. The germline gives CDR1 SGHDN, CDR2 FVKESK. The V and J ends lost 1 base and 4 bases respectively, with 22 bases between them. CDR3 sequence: CASSQGPTGRRRTYGYTF. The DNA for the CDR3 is TGTGCCAGCAGCCAAGGGCCTACAGGGCGGCGAAGAACCTATGGCTACACCTTC. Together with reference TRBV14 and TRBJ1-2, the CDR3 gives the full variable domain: EAGVTQFPSHSVIEKGQTVTLRCDPISGHDNLYWYRRVMGKEIKFLLHFVKESKQDESGMPNNRFLAERTGGTYSTLKVQPAELEDSGVYFCASSQGPTGRRRTYGYTFGSGTRLTVV.

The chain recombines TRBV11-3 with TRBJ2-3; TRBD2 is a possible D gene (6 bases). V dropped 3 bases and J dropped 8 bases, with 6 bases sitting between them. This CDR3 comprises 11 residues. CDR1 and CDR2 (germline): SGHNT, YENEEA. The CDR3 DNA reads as TGTGCCAGCAGCTTCGGGGGTACGCAGTATTTT. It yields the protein CASSFGGTQYF.

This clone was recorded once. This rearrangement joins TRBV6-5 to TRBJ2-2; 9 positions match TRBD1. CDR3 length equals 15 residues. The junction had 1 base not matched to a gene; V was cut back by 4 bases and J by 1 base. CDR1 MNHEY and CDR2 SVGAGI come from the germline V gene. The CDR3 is CASSWGQGNTGELFF. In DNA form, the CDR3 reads TGTGCCAGCAGTTGGGGACAGGGGAACACCGGGGAGCTGTTTTTT.

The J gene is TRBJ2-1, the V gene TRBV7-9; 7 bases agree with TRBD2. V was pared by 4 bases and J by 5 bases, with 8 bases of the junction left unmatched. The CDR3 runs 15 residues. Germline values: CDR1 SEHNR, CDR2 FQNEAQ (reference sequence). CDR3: CASSYGASGDNEQFF. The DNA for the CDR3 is TGTGCCAGCAGCTACGGGGCTAGCGGAGACAATGAGCAGTTCTTC. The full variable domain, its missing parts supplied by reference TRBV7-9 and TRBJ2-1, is DTGVSQNPRHKITKRGQNVTFRCDPISEHNRLYWYRQTLGQGPEFLTYFQNEAQLEKSRLLSDRFSAERPKGSFSTLEIQRTEQGDSAMYLCASSYGASGDNEQFFGPGTRLTVL.

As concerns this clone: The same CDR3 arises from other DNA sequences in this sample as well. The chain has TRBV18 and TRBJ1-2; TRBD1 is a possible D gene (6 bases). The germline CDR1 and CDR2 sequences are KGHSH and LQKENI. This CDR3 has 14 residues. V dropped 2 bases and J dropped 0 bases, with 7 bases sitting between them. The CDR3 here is CASSPGQTNYGYTF. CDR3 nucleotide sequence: TGTGCCAGCTCACCAGGACAGACTAACTATGGCTACACCTTC.

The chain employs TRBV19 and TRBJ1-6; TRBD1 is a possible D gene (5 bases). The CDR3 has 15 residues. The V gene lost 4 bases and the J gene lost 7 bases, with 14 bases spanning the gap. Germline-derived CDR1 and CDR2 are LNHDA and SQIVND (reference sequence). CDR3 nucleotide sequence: TGTGCCAGTAGTAGCGGGGCTGAAGTAAATTCACCCCTCCACTTT. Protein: CASSSGAEVNSPLHF.

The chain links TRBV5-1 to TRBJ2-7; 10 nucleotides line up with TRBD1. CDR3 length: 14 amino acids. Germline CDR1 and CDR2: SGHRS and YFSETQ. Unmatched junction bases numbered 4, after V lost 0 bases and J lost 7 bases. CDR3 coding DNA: TGCGCCAGCAGCTTGGGACAGGGGGCGGAGGAGCAGTACTTC. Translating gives CASSLGQGAEEQYF.

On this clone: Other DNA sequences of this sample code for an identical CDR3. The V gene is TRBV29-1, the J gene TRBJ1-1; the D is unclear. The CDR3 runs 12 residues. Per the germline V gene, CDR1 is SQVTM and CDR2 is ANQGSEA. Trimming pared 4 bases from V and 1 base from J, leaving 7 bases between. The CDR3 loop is CSVARGNTEAFF. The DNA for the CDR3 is TGCAGCGTTGCTCGAGGGAACACTGAAGCTTTCTTT.

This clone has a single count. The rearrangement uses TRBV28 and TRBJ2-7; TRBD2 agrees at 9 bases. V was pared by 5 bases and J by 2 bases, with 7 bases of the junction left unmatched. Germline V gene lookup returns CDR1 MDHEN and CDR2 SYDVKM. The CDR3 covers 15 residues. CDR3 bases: TGTGCCAGCAGTCCTTTAAGCGGGGGGACCTACGAGCAGTACTTC. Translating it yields CASSPLSGGTYEQYF.

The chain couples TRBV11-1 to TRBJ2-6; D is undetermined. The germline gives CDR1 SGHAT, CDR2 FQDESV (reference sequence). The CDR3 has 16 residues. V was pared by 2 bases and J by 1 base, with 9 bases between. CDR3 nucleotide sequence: TGTGCCAGCAGCTTAAGAAGGAGTTCTGGGGCCAACGTCCTGACTTTC. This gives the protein CASSLRRSSGANVLTF.

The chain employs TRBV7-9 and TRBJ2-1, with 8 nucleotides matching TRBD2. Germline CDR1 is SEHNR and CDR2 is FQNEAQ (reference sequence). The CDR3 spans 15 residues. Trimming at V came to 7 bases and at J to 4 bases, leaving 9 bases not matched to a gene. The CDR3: CASTTSGGLYNEQFF. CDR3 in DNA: TGTGCCAGCACCACTAGCGGAGGGCTTTACAATGAGCAGTTCTTC.

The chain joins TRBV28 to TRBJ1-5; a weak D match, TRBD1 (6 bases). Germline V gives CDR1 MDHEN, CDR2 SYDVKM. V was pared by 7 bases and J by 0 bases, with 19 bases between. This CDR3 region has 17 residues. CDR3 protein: CASTTGYPSNSNQPQHF. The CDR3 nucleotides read TGTGCCAGCACCACAGGGTATCCATCAAATAGCAATCAGCCCCAGCATTTT.

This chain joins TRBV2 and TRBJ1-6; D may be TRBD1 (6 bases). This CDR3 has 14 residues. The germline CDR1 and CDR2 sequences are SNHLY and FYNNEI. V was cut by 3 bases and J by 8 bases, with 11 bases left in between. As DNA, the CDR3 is TGTGCCAGCAGTGATTGGGGGCCGCATTCACCCCTCCACTTT. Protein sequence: CASSDWGPHSPLHF.

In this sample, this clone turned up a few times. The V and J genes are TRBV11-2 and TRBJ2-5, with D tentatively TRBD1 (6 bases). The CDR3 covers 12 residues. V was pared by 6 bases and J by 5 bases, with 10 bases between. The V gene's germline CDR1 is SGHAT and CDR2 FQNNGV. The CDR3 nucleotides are TGTGCCAGCAGAAGGGGGTCGGAGACCCAGTACTTC. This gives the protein CASRRGSETQYF.

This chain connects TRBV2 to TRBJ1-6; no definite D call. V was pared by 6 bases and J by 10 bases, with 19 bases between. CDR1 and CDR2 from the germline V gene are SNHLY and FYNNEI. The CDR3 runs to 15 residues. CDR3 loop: CASSSGAGGQSPLHF. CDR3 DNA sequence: TGTGCCAGCAGCAGTGGTGCGGGAGGGCAGTCACCCCTCCACTTT. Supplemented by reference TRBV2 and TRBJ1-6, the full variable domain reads EPEVTQTPSHQVTQMGQEVILRCVPISNHLYFYWYRQILGQKVEFLVSFYNNEISEKSEIFDDQFSVERPDGSNFTLKIRSTKLEDSAMYFCASSSGAGGQSPLHFGNGTRLTVT.

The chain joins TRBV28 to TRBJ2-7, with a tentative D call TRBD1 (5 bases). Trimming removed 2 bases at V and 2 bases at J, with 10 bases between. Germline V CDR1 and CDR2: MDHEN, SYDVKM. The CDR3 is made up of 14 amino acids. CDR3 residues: CASSLGALTYEQYF. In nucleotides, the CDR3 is TGTGCCAGCAGTTTAGGGGCGCTAACCTACGAGCAGTACTTC.

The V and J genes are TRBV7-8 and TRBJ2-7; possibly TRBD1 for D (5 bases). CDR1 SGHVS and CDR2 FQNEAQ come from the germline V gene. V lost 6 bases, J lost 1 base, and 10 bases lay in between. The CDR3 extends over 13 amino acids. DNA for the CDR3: TGTGCCAGCAGTTCCTCAGGGTCCTACGAGCAGTACGTC. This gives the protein CASSSSGSYEQYV.

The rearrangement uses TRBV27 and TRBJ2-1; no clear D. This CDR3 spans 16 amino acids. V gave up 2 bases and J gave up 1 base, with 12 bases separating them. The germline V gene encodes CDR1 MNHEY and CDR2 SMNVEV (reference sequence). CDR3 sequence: CASSLGLSGSYNEQFF. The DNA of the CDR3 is TGTGCCAGCAGTTTAGGGCTGAGTGGGTCCTACAATGAGCAGTTCTTC.

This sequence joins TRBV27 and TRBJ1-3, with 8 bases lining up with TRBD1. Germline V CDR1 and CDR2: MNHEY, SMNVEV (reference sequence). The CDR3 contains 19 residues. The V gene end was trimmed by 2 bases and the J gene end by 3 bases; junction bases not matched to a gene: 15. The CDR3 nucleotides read TGTGCCAGCAGTTTACGAGCGGGCCCCAGGGGGCTCATTGGAAACACCATATATTTT. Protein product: CASSLRAGPRGLIGNTIYF.

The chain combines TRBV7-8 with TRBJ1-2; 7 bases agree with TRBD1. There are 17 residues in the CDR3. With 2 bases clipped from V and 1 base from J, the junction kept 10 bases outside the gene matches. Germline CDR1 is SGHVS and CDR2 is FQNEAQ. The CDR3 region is CASSLSNRGRLNYGYTF. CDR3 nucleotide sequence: TGTGCCAGCAGCTTAAGCAACAGGGGCAGGCTTAACTATGGCTACACCTTC.

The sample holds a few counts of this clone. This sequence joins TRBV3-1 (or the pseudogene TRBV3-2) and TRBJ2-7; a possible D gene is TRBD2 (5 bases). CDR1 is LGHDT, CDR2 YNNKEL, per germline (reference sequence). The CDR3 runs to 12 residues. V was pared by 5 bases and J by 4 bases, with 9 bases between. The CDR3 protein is CASSSTNYEQYV. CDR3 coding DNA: TGTGCCAGCAGCTCGACTAATTACGAGCAGTACGTC.

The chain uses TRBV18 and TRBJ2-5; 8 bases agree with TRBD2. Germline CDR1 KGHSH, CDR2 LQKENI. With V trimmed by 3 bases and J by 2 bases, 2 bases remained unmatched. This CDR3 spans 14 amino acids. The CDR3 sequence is CASSPGLGQETQYF. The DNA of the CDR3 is TGTGCCAGCTCACCGGGACTAGGGCAAGAGACCCAGTACTTC.

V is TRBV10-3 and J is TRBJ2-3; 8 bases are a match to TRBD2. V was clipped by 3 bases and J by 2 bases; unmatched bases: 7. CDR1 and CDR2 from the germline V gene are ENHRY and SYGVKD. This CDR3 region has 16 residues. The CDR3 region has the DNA TGTGCCATCAGTGACATGGTAGCGGGAAACACAGATACGCAGTATTTT. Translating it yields CAISDMVAGNTDTQYF.

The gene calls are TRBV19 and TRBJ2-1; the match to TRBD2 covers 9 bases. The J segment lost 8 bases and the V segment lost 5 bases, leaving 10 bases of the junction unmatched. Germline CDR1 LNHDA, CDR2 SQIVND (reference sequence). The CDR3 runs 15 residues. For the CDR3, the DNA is TGTGCCAGTAGTGGGCTAGCGGGATATATGGATGAGCAGTTCTTC. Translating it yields CASSGLAGYMDEQFF.

The CDR3 here is CASSFPGQLVNYGYTF. CDR3 bases: TGTGCCAGCAGTTTCCCGGGACAGCTAGTTAACTATGGCTACACCTTC. The gene calls are TRBV28 and TRBJ1-2; 7 nucleotides line up with TRBD1. Losses at the gene ends were 3 bases for V and 1 base for J; bases not matched to a gene: 8. The CDR3 runs 16 residues. CDR1 and CDR2 (germline): MDHEN, SYDVKM.